This T cell receptor (beta chain) was recorded in a study of blood T cell repertoires in COVID-19. The protocol was immunoSEQ multiplex PCR, while the TCRdb copy is restricted to in-frame clones and leaves out a portion. The sample holds 200,000 to 250,000 clones, roughly 86% seen once. The TCR sequence derives from a woman between 50 and 59 years old who had recovered from COVID-19. Sequenced input: PBMCs or T cells enriched from blood (not recorded which).

The CDR3 loop is CASSPTTVNSPLHF. The DNA of the CDR3 is TGTGCCAGCTCACCTACGACAGTAAATTCACCCCTCCACTTT. The rearrangement uses TRBV18 and TRBJ1-6; maybe TRBD1 (5 bases). This CDR3 is 14 amino acids long. Germline CDR1 KGHSH, CDR2 LQKENI. Trimming left V 3 bases short and J 7 bases short, with 10 bases between.